The rows below give T cell receptor beta chains drawn from one sample of a study of blood T cell repertoires in COVID-19. Produced via immunoSEQ multiplex PCR; TCRdb's table is partial and in-frame only. The sample includes roughly 310,000 clones, roughly 90% of them seen just once. Specimen: peripheral blood. Receptors originate from a woman in her 30s with COVID-19, enrolled during active disease. Both conserved end residues are part of each CDR3. The D gene is left open where the match is weak. A row's size may be missing; if present it is once, few, many or a size class.

clone_size	j_call	d_call	v_call	cdr3_nt	cdr3_aa
NA	TRBJ1-2	NA	TRBV7-8	TGTGCCAGCAGCTTAACGATCTTCGGCGGAATCGGCGGCTACACCTTC	CASSLTIFGGIGGYTF
NA	TRBJ1-5	NA	TRBV5-3	TGTGCCAGAAGCTTTGACAGTTACGGAGATAATAGCAATCAGCCCCAGCATTTT	CARSFDSYGDNSNQPQHF
NA	TRBJ2-7	TRBD1	TRBV19	TGTGCCAGTACCCAAACCGGGACAGGATCCTACGAGCAGTACTTC	CASTQTGTGSYEQYF
NA	TRBJ2-1	TRBD1	TRBV27	TGTGCCAGCAGTTCGGGACAGGGGGGGAGTGAGCAGTTCTTC	CASSSGQGGSEQFF
NA	TRBJ2-7	NA	TRBV28	TGTGCCAGCAGTTTAATTTCTGAGTGGGGCGACGAGCAGTACTTC	CASSLISEWGDEQYF
NA	TRBJ1-1	NA	TRBV28	TGTGCCAGCAGTGGCGGAAACACTGAAGCTTTCTTT	CASSGGNTEAFF
NA	TRBJ1-4	NA	TRBV30	TGTGCCTGGAGTGTAACTCTTGAAAAACTGTTTTTT	CAWSVTLEKLFF
NA	TRBJ1-2	NA	TRBV7-2	TGTGCCAGCAGAGAGGGTAGGGGGATTATCTATGGCTACACCTTC	CASREGRGIIYGYTF
NA	TRBJ2-5	TRBD1	TRBV6-5	TGTGCCAGCGTCTGGGACAGGGATTTAGAGACCCAGTACTTC	CASVWDRDLETQYF
NA	TRBJ1-4	NA	TRBV30	TGTGCCTGGAGTGGGGCGGGCCCATCGTCAACTAATGAAAAACTGTTTTTT	CAWSGAGPSSTNEKLFF
NA	TRBJ2-7	TRBD1	TRBV5-1	TGCGCCAGCAGCCGGGACAGGGAATCTAACGAGCAGTACTTC	CASSRDRESNEQYF
NA	TRBJ2-3	NA	TRBV30	TGTGCCTGGACTCTCGGAGGCCCCACAGATACGCAGTATTTT	CAWTLGGPTDTQYF
NA	TRBJ1-2	NA	TRBV6-4	TGTGCCAGCAGTGACGGGCGTAGGGGGACCTACACCTTC	CASSDGRRGTYTF
NA	TRBJ2-4	NA	TRBV3-1/TRBV3-2	TGTGCCAGCAGCCCAAGGGGGGGCATTCAGTACTTC	CASSPRGGIQYF
once	TRBJ2-5	NA	TRBV19	TGTGCCAGTAGTAAAGCCGGGACTTCGGGCGAGACCCAGTACTTC	CASSKAGTSGETQYF
NA	TRBJ1-1	NA	TRBV10-3	TGTGCCATCAGAGCCCCGGGACACCACACTGAAGCTTTCTTT	CAIRAPGHHTEAFF
NA	TRBJ2-2	TRBD1	TRBV7-6	TGTGCCAGCAGCTTGGACAGGGGAAACACCGGGGAGCTGTTTTTT	CASSLDRGNTGELFF
NA	TRBJ2-1	NA	TRBV5-1	TGCGCCAGCAGCTTACTGAGCTTTCTGAATGAGCAGTTCTTC	CASSLLSFLNEQFF
NA	TRBJ1-4	TRBD1	TRBV6-5	TGTGCCAGCGGAGACAGGGTTCACGGTGAAAAACTGTTTTTT	CASGDRVHGEKLFF
NA	TRBJ1-2	NA	TRBV19	TGTGCCAGTAGTACAGTAGGAGGGGTTAACTATGGCTACACCTTC	CASSTVGGVNYGYTF
NA	TRBJ1-2	NA	TRBV10-3	TGTGCCATCATGGCACGCGAGGGATTCAGCTATGGCTACACCTTC	CAIMAREGFSYGYTF
NA	TRBJ2-7	NA	TRBV5-1	TGCGCCAGCAGCAGGGACTTCCTGAACGCGATCGAGCAGTACTTC	CASSRDFLNAIEQYF
few	TRBJ1-1	NA	TRBV27	TGTGCCAGCAGTCCCACTTCTCTGAGCACTGAAGCTTTCTTT	CASSPTSLSTEAFF
NA	TRBJ1-2	TRBD1	TRBV19	TGTGCCAGTAGTATCCAAAGGGACAGCACTTCCTATGGCTACACCTTC	CASSIQRDSTSYGYTF
once	TRBJ2-1	TRBD2	TRBV28	TGTGCCAGCAGTTTTGGTAGCGGGGGCCCCTACAATGAGCAGTTCTTC	CASSFGSGGPYNEQFF
NA	TRBJ1-5	TRBD1	TRBV6-6	TGTGCCAGCAGGGGACAGGGAGGGGATCAGCCCCAGCATTTT	CASRGQGGDQPQHF
NA	TRBJ1-3	TRBD1	TRBV10-3	TGTGCCATCGCTTCAGGACAGGGAGCCACCATATATTTT	CAIASGQGATIYF
NA	TRBJ2-1	NA	TRBV11-2	TGTGCCAGCAGCGGTGGACTGAGCTCCTACAATGAGCAGTTCTTC	CASSGGLSSYNEQFF
NA	TRBJ1-1	NA	TRBV5-1	TGCGCCAGCAGCCCTGGGGAGGGGACTGAAGCTTTCTTT	CASSPGEGTEAFF
NA	TRBJ1-2	NA	TRBV10-3	TGTGCCATCAGTGACTCCCTTTCTTGGGCCGGCTACACCTTC	CAISDSLSWAGYTF
NA	TRBJ2-5	TRBD2	TRBV7-9	TGTGCCAGCAGCTCTGGACTAGCGGGAGAGACCCAGTACTTC	CASSSGLAGETQYF
NA	TRBJ2-3	TRBD2	TRBV5-1	TGCGCCAGCAGCTTGGGGATAGCGGGCTCCACAGATACGCAGTATTTT	CASSLGIAGSTDTQYF
NA	TRBJ1-1	TRBD1	TRBV5-1	TGCGCCAGCAGCGCCTCAATTCCGACAGGGGTTGGTCCGAACACTGAAGCTTTCTTT	CASSASIPTGVGPNTEAFF
NA	TRBJ2-1	NA	TRBV7-8	TGTGCCAGCAGCTTCCGACAGTGGGGAACTGAGCAGTTCTTC	CASSFRQWGTEQFF
NA	TRBJ2-5	TRBD2	TRBV18	TGTGCCAGCTCGGTTAGCGGGATCCCCCGAGAGACCCAGTACTTC	CASSVSGIPRETQYF
few	TRBJ1-1	TRBD1	TRBV27	TGTGCCAGCAGGGCTGGACAGGGGAACACTGAAGCTTTCTTT	CASRAGQGNTEAFF
NA	TRBJ2-7	TRBD1	TRBV6-5	TGTGCCAGCAGGGCCCCGGACAGGGGCTACGAGCAGTACTTC	CASRAPDRGYEQYF
NA	TRBJ2-3	TRBD1	TRBV27	TGTGCCAGCAGTACAATACAGGGGCCTCAGTATTTT	CASSTIQGPQYF
NA	TRBJ2-7	TRBD2	TRBV6-6	TGTGCCAGCAGTACCGGGACTAGCGGGTACGAGCAGTACTTC	CASSTGTSGYEQYF
NA	TRBJ1-1	NA	TRBV30	TGTGCCTGGACCCTCAGTAACACTGAAGCTTTCTTT	CAWTLSNTEAFF
NA	TRBJ1-6	TRBD1	TRBV19	TGTGCCAGTAGCCAACAGGGGGCCGGTTCACCCCTCCACTTT	CASSQQGAGSPLHF
NA	TRBJ1-2	NA	TRBV6-1	TGTGCCAGCAGTGAAGAGGGGGTCTATGGCTACACCTTC	CASSEEGVYGYTF
NA	TRBJ1-5	TRBD1	TRBV30	TGTGCCTGGAAAATAGGGACAGGGGTCAATCAGCCCCAGCATTTT	CAWKIGTGVNQPQHF
NA	TRBJ2-2	NA	TRBV7-9	TGTGCCAGCAGGGCGGACACCGGGGAGCTGTTTTTT	CASRADTGELFF
NA	TRBJ2-7	NA	TRBV3-1/TRBV3-2	TGTGCCAGCAGCCGCAACCTAGCGTCGAGCTCCTACGAGCAGTACTTC	CASSRNLASSSYEQYF
NA	TRBJ2-1	NA	TRBV11-3	TGTGCCAGCAGCTCGACAATCATTAGTAGCGAATACAATGAGCAGTTCTTC	CASSSTIISSEYNEQFF
NA	TRBJ1-2	NA	TRBV28	TGTGCCAGCAGTTTAATGGGGCTATATGGCTACACCTTC	CASSLMGLYGYTF
NA	TRBJ1-1	NA	TRBV18	TGTGCCAGCTCACCAATACAGGGTGCGGACACTGAAGCTTTCTTT	CASSPIQGADTEAFF
NA	TRBJ2-7	NA	TRBV30	TGTGCCTGGAATTCGGGGGGCGACGAGCAGTACTTC	CAWNSGGDEQYF
once	TRBJ1-4	TRBD1	TRBV27	TGTGCCAGCAGTCCTCCGGGACAGGGGAGGAAAAAACTGTTTTTT	CASSPPGQGRKKLFF
few	TRBJ2-5	NA	TRBV6-1	TGTGCCAGCAGTGACCTAGGTCGAGAGACCCAGTACTTC	CASSDLGRETQYF
NA	TRBJ2-1	TRBD2	TRBV11-1	TGTGCCAGCAGCCCTGGCGGGACTAGCGGATTCAATGAGCAGTTCTTC	CASSPGGTSGFNEQFF
NA	TRBJ1-1	NA	TRBV5-1	TGCGCCAGCAGCCCCCAGGGTTCAATGAACACTGAAGCTTTCTTT	CASSPQGSMNTEAFF
NA	TRBJ1-5	TRBD1	TRBV4-2	TGTGCCAGCAGCCAAGATGGACAGGGGGCCGGATCTCAGCCCCAGCATTTT	CASSQDGQGAGSQPQHF
NA	TRBJ2-7	NA	TRBV30	TGTGCCTGGACTCCCCTAGGGGGGGGGTACGAGCAGTACTTC	CAWTPLGGGYEQYF
NA	TRBJ2-1	TRBD2	TRBV19	TGTGCCAGTAGCACGGGACTAGAGAATGAGCAGTTCTTC	CASSTGLENEQFF
once	TRBJ2-7	TRBD1	TRBV5-1	TGCGCCAGCAGGAGGGTGATGCAGGGGGTGAGGCACTACGAGCAGTACTTC	CASRRVMQGVRHYEQYF
NA	TRBJ1-1	TRBD1	TRBV5-8	TGTGCCAGCAGCTTGGACGGGACAGGGATTTGGAACACTGAAGCTTTCTTT	CASSLDGTGIWNTEAFF